Sequencing of this TCR beta chain was carried out in a study of blood T cell repertoires in COVID-19. The CDR3 has 17 amino acids. Looked up from germline, CDR1 is MGHRA and CDR2 is YSYEKL. After removal of 3 bases from V and 0 bases from J, the junction contained 7 bases not matched to a gene. It was during active infection that Seattle patients were enrolled and then longitudinally followed. Sequencing used immunoSEQ multiplex PCR; TCRdb keeps in-frame clones, though not all of them. The sample shows approximately 25,000 clones, around 79% of them seen only once. J is TRBJ2-7 and V is TRBV4-1, with 11 bases aligning to TRBD2. This clonotype was obtained from a man in his forties or fifties with COVID-19, enrolled during active disease. Material: peripheral blood. The CDR3 spells CASSQDPGLADSYEQYF. CDR3 bases: TGCGCCAGCAGCCAGGATCCGGGACTAGCGGACTCCTACGAGCAGTACTTC.